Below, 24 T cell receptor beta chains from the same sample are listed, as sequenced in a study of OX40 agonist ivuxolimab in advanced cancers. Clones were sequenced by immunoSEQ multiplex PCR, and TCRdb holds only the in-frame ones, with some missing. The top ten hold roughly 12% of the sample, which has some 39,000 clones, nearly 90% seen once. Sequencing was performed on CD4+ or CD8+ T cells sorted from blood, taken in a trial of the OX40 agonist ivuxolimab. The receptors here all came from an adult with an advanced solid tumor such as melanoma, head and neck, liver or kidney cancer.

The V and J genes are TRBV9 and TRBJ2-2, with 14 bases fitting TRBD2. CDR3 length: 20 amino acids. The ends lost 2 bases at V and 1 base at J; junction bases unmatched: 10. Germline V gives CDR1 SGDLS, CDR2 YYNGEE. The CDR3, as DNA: TGTGCCAGCAGCGTCGGACTAGCGGGGGGAGCTGGGCGGAACACCGGGGAGCTGTTTTTT. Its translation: CASSVGLAGGAGRNTGELFF. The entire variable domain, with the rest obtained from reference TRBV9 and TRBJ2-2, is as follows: DSGVTQTPKHLITATGQRVTLRCSPRSGDLSVYWYQQSLDQGLQFLIQYYNGEERAKGNILERFSAQQFPDLHSELNLSSLELGDSALYFCASSVGLAGGAGRNTGELFFGEGSRLTVL.

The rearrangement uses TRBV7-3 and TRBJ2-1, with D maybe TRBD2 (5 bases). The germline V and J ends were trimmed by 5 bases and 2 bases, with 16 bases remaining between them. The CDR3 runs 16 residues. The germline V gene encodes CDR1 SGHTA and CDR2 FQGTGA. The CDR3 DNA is TGTGCCAGCAGCCCCATGTTTCAGCGGACCTACAATGAGCAGTTCTTC. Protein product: CASSPMFQRTYNEQFF.

The CDR3 nucleotides are TGCGCCAGCAGCCAGAAACAGGGGGCTACTCAGCCCCAGCATTTT. Amino acid sequence: CASSQKQGATQPQHF. This chain links TRBV4-1 with TRBJ1-5; 9 positions match TRBD1. V shed 3 bases, J shed 6 bases, and the junction held 6 bases outside the gene matches. The CDR3 runs 15 residues. CDR1 MGHRA and CDR2 YSYEKL come from the germline V gene.

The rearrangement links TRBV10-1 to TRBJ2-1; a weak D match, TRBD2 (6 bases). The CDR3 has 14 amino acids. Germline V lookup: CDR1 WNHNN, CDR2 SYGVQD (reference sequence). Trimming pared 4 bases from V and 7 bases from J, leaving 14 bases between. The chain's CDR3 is CASSAELASNEQFF. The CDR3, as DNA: TGCGCCAGCAGTGCAGAACTAGCTTCAAATGAGCAGTTCTTC.

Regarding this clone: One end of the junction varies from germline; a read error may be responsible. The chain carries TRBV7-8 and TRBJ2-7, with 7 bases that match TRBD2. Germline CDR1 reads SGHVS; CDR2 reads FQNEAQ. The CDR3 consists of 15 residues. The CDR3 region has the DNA TGTGCCAGCAGCTTAACCGCGGGAGCGGCCTACGAGCAGCACTTC. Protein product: CASSLTAGAAYEQHF.

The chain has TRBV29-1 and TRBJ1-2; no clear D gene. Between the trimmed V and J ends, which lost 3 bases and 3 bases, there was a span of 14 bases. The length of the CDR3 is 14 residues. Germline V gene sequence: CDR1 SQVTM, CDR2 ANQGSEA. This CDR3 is CSVDALREDYGYTF. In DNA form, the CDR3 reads TGCAGCGTTGATGCACTCCGGGAGGACTATGGCTACACCTTC. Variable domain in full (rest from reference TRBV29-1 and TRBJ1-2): SAVISQKPSRDICQRGTSLTIQCQVDSQVTMMFWYRQQPGQSLTLIATANQGSEATYESGFVIDKFPISRPNLTFSTLTVSNMSPEDSSIYLCSVDALREDYGYTFGSGTRLTVV.

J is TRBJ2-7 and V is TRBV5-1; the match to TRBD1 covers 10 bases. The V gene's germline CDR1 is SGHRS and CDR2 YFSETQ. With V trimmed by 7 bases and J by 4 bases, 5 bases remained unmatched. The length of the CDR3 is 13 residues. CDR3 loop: CASGGDRGYEQYF. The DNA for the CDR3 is TGCGCCAGCGGGGGGGACAGGGGATACGAGCAGTACTTC.

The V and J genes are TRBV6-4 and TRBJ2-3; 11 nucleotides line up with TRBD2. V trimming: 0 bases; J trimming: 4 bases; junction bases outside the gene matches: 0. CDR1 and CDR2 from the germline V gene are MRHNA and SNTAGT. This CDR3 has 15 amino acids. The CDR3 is CASSDSLAGADTQYF. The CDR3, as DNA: TGTGCCAGCAGTGACTCACTAGCGGGAGCAGATACGCAGTATTTT.

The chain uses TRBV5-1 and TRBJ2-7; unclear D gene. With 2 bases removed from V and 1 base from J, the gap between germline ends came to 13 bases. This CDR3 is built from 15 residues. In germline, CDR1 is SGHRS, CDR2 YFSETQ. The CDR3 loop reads CASSFGLGSSYEQYF. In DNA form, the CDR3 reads TGCGCCAGCAGCTTTGGTTTAGGAAGTTCCTACGAGCAGTACTTC.

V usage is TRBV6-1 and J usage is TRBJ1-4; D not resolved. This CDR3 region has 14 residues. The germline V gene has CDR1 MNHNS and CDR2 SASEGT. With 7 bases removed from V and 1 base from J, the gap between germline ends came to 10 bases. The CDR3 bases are TGTGCCAGCAAAGGGAGTATAACTAATGAAAAACTGTTTTTT. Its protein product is CASKGSITNEKLFF.

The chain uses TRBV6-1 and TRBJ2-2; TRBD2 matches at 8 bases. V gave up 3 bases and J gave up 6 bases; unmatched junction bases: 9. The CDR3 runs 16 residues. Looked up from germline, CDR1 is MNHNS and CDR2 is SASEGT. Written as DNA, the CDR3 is TGTGCCAGCAGTGAGCCCGAACCGGGACTAGCCGGGGAGCTGTTTTTT. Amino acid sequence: CASSEPEPGLAGELFF.

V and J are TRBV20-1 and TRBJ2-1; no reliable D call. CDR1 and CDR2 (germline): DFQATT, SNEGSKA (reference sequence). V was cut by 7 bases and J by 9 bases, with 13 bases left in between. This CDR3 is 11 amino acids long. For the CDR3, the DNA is TGCAGTGTTGGGAAGGGCGGTGAGCAGTTCTTC. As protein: CSVGKGGEQFF.

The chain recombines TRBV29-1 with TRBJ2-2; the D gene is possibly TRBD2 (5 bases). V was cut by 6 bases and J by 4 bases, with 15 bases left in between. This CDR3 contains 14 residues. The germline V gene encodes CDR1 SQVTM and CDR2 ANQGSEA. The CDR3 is CSVTTLAFTGELFF. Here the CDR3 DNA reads TGCAGCGTCACGACCCTAGCCTTCACCGGGGAGCTGTTTTTT.

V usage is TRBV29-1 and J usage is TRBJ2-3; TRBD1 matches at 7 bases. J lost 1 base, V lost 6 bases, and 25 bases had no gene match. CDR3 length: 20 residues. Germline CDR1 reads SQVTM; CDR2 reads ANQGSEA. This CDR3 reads CSVLKDRYTSDLPRTDTQYF. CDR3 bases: TGCAGCGTCCTCAAGGACAGGTACACCTCCGACCTTCCGCGCACAGATACGCAGTATTTT.

CDR3 protein: CASSFINQPQHF. In DNA form, the CDR3 reads TGTGCCAGCAGTTTCATAAATCAGCCCCAGCATTTT. The chain links TRBV27 to TRBJ1-5; no clear D gene. CDR3 length: 12 residues. The germline V gene encodes CDR1 MNHEY and CDR2 SMNVEV (reference sequence). The germline V and J ends were trimmed by 3 bases and 4 bases, with 4 bases remaining between them.

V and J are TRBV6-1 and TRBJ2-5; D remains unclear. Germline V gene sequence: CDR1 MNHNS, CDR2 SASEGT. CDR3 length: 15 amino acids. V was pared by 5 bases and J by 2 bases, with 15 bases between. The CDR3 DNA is TGTGCCAGCAGTAGGGCCAGAAACATACAAGAGACCCAGTACTTC. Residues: CASSRARNIQETQYF.

The chain's CDR3 is CAWSVQGVANYGYTF. DNA for the CDR3: TGTGCCTGGAGTGTCCAGGGAGTTGCCAACTATGGCTACACCTTC. The chain combines TRBV30 with TRBJ1-2; TRBD1 is a possible D gene (5 bases). The CDR3 runs to 15 residues. Trimming removed 0 bases at V and 2 bases at J, with 13 bases between. Germline lookup yields CDR1 GTSNPN and CDR2 SVGIG (reference sequence).

The CDR3 loop reads CASSKIAGCSYEQYF. For the CDR3, the DNA is TGTGCCAGCAGTAAAATAGCGGGGTGCTCCTACGAGCAGTACTTC. This chain joins TRBV28 and TRBJ2-7, with 8 bases lining up with TRBD2. J gave up 0 bases and V 5 bases, and 6 bases lay outside the gene matches. The germline CDR1 and CDR2 sequences are MDHEN and SYDVKM. The CDR3 consists of 15 residues.

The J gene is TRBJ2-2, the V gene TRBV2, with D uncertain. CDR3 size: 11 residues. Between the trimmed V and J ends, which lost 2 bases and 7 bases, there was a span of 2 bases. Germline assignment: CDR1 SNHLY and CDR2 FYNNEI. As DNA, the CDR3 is TGTGCCAGCAGTGAAATCGGGGAGCTGTTTTTT. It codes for CASSEIGELFF.

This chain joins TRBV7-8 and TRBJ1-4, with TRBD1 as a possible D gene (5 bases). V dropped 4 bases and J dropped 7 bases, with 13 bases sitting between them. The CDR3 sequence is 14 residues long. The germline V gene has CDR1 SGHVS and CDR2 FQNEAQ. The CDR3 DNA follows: TGTGCCAGCAGCTCCGGGACCATTGGTGAAAAACTGTTTTTT. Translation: CASSSGTIGEKLFF.

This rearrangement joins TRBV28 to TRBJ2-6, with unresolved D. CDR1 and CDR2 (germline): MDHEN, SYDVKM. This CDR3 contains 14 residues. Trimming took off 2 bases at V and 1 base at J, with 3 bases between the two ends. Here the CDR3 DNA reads TGTGCCAGCAGTTTAATATCTGGGGCCAACGTCCTGACTTTC. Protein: CASSLISGANVLTF.

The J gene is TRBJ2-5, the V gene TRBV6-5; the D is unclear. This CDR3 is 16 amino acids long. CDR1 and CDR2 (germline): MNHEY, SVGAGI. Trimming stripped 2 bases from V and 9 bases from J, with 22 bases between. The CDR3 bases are TGTGCCAGCAGTTACAAGAGCCGGGTAATATCCTATCCCCAGTACTTC. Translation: CASSYKSRVISYPQYF.

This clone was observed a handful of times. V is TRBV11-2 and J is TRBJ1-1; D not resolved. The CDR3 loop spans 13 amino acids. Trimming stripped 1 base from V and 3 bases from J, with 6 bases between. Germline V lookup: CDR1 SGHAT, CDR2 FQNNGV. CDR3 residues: CASSLVAYTEAFF. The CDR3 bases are TGTGCCAGCAGCTTAGTAGCGTACACTGAAGCTTTCTTT.

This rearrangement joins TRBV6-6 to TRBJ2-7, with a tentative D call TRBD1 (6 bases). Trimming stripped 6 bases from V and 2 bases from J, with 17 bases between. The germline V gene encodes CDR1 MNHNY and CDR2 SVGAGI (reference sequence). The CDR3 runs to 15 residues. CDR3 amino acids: CASRPTGISAYEQYF. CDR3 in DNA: TGTGCCAGCAGACCCACAGGGATCAGCGCCTACGAGCAGTACTTC.